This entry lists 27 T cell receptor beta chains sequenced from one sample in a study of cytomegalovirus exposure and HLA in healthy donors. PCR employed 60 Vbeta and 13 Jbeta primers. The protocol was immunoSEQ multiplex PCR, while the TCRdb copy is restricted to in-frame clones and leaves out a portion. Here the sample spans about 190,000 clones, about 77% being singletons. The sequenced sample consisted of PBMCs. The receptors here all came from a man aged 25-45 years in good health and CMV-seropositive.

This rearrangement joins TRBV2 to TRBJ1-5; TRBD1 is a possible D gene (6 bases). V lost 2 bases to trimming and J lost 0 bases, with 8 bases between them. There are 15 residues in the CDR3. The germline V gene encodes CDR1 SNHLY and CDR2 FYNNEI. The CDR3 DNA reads TGTGCCAGCAGTGAACAGGGGTCTAGCAATCAGCCCCAGCATTTT. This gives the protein CASSEQGSSNQPQHF.

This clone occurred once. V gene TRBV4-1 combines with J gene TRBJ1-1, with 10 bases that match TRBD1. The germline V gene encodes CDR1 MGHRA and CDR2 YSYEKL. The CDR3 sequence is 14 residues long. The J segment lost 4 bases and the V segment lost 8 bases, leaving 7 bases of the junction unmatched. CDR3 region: CASRPDRGSTEAFF. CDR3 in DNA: TGCGCCAGCCGTCCGGACAGGGGGAGCACTGAAGCTTTCTTT.

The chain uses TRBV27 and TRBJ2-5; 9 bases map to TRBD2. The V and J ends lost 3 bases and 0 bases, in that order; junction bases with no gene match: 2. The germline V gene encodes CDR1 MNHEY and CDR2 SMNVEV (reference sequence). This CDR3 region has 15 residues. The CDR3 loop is CASSFTSGHQETQYF. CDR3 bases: TGTGCCAGCAGTTTTACTAGCGGGCACCAAGAGACCCAGTACTTC.

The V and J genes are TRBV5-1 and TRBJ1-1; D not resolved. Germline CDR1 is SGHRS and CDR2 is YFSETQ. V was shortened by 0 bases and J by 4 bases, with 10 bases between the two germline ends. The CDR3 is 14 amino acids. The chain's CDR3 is CASSLVAESTEAFF. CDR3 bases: TGCGCCAGCAGCTTGGTGGCGGAGTCCACTGAAGCTTTCTTT.

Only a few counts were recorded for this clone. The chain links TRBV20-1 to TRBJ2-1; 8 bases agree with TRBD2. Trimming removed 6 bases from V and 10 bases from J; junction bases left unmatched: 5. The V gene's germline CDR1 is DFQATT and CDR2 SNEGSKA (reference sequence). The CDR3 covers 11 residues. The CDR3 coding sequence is TGCAGTGCGGCGGCTAGCGGGGAGCAGTTCTTC. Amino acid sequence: CSAAASGEQFF.

CDR3 sequence: CASSIDPRGSGNTIYF. CDR3 nucleotide sequence: TGTGCCAGTAGTATCGACCCTAGGGGATCTGGAAACACCATATATTTT. The J gene is TRBJ1-3, the V gene TRBV19, with D possibly matching TRBD1 (5 bases). The CDR3 has 16 amino acids. The V gene lost 3 bases and the J gene lost 1 base, with 13 bases spanning the gap. Germline V lookup: CDR1 LNHDA, CDR2 SQIVND (reference sequence).

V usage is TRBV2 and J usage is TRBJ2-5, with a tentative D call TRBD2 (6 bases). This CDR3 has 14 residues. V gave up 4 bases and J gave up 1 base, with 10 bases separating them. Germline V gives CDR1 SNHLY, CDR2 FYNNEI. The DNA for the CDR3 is TGTGCCAGCAGTGGGGGACTCCTCCAAGAGACCCAGTACTTC. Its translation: CASSGGLLQETQYF.

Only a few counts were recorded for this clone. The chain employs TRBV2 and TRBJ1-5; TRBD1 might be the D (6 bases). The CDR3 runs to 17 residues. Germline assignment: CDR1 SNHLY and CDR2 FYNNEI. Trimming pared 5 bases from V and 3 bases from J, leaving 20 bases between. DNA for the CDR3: TGTGCCAGCAGTCCCTCCCATGCAGGGGAGAACAATCAGCCCCAGCATTTT. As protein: CASSPSHAGENNQPQHF.

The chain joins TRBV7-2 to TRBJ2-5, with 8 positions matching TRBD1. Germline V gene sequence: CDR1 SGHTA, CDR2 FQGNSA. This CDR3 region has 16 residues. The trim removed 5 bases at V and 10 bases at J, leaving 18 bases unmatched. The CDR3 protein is CASSQHPDRANMDQYF. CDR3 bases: TGTGCCAGCAGCCAGCATCCGGACAGGGCCAACATGGACCAGTACTTC. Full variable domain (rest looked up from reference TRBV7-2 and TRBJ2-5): GAGVSQSPSNKVTEKGKDVELRCDPISGHTALYWYRQSLGQGLEFLIYFQGNSAPDKSGLPSDRFSAERTGGSVSTLTIQRTQQEDSAVYLCASSQHPDRANMDQYFGPGTRLLVL.

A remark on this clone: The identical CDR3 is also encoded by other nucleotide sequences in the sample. CDR3 region: CASRAGSSGNTIYF. CDR3 in DNA: TGTGCCAGCCGGGCAGGGTCCTCTGGAAACACCATATATTTT. This chain joins TRBV19 and TRBJ1-3, with D possibly being TRBD1 (5 bases). Trimming stripped 9 bases from V and 0 bases from J, with 12 bases between. The CDR3 is made up of 14 amino acids. Germline V gene lookup returns CDR1 LNHDA and CDR2 SQIVND (reference sequence).

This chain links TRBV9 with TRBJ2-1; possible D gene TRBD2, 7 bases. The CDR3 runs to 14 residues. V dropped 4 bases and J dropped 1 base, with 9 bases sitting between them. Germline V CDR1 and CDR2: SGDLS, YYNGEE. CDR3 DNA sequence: TGTGCCAGCAGCAGGGGGGGGTCCTACAATGAGCAGTTCTTC. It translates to CASSRGGSYNEQFF.

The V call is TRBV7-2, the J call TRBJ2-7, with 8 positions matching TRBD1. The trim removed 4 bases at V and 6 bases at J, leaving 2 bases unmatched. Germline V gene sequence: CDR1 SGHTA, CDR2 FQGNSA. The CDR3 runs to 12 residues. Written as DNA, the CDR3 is TGTGCCAGCAGCTCGGACAGGGTCGAGCAGTACTTC. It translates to CASSSDRVEQYF.

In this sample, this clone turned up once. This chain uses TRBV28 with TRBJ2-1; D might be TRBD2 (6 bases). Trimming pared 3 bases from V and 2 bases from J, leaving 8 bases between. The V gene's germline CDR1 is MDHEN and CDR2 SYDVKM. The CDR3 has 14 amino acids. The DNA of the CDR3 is TGTGCCAGCAGTTTTAGCGGCCCCTACAATGAGCAGTTCTTC. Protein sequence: CASSFSGPYNEQFF.

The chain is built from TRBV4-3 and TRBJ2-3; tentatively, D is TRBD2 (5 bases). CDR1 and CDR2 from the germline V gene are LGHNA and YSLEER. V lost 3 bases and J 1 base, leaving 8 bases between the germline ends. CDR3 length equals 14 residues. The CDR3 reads CASSHRTRTDTQYF. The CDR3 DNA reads TGCGCCAGCAGCCATAGGACTCGCACAGATACGCAGTATTTT.

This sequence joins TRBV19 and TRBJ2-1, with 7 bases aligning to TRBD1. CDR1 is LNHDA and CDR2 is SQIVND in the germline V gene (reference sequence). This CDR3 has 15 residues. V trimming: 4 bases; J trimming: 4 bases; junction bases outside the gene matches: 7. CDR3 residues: CASSTQGVAYNEQFF. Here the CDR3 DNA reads TGTGCCAGTAGTACCCAGGGGGTGGCGTACAATGAGCAGTTCTTC.

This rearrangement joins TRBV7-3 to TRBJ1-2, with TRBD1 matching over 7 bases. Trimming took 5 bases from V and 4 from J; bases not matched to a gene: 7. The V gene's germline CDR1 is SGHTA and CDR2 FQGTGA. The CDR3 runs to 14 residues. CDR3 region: CASSPQGQLYGYTF. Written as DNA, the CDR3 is TGTGCCAGCAGCCCGCAGGGACAGCTCTATGGCTACACCTTC.

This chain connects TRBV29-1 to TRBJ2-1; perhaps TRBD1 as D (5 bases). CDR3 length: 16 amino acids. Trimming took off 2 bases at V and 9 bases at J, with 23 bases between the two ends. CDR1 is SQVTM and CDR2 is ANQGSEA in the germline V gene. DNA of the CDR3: TGCAGCGTTGAAACCCCTGGGCAGGGATACCTGGCTGAGCAGTTCTTC. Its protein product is CSVETPGQGYLAEQFF.

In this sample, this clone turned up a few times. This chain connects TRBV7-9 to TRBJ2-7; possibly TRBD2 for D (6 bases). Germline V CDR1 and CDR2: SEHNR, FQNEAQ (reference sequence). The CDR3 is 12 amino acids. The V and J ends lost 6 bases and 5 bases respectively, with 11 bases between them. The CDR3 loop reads CASSRGGNEQYF. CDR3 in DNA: TGTGCCAGCAGTAGAGGAGGGAACGAGCAGTACTTC.

CDR3 sequence: CAGEGAGENNEQFF. The CDR3 DNA follows: TGTGCCGGGGAAGGTGCGGGGGAAAACAATGAGCAGTTCTTC. The chain couples TRBV9 to TRBJ2-1; 7 bases agree with TRBD2. The CDR3 length is 14 residues. V shed 10 bases, J shed 5 bases, and the junction held 12 bases outside the gene matches. Germline CDR1 reads SGDLS; CDR2 reads YYNGEE.

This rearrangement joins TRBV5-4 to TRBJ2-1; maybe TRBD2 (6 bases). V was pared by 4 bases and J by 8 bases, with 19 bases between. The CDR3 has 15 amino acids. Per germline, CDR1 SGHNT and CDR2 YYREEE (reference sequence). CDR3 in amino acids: CASSVAGAGGDEQFF. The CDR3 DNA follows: TGTGCCAGCAGCGTCGCCGGAGCTGGAGGGGATGAGCAGTTCTTC. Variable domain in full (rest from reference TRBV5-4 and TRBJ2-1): ETGVTQSPTHLIKTRGQQVTLRCSSQSGHNTVSWYQQALGQGPQFIFQYYREEENGRGNFPPRFSGLQFPNYSSELNVNALELDDSALYLCASSVAGAGGDEQFFGPGTRLTVL.

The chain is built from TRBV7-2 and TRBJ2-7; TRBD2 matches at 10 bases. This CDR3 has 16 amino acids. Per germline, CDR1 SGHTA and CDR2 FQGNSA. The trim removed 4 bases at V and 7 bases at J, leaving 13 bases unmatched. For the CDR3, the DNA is TGTGCCAGCAGCTCGAGTAGCGGGAGGACCCGCTGGGAGCAGTACTTC. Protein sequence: CASSSSSGRTRWEQYF.

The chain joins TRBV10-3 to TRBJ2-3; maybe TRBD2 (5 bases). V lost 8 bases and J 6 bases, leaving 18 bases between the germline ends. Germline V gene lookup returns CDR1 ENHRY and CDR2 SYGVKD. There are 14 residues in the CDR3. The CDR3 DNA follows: TGTGCCATCCTCTCGGCGGGCTACGCGGATACGCAGTATTTT. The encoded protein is CAILSAGYADTQYF.

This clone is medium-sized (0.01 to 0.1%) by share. The CDR3 sequence is CASSLGQGSKAFF. For the CDR3, the DNA is TGTGCCAGCAGCTTGGGGCAGGGCTCAAAAGCTTTCTTT. V and J are TRBV5-6 and TRBJ1-1, with a possible D match to TRBD1 (5 bases). Germline assignment: CDR1 SGHDT and CDR2 YYEEEE. The CDR3 contains 13 residues. V gave up 0 bases and J gave up 9 bases, with 12 bases separating them.

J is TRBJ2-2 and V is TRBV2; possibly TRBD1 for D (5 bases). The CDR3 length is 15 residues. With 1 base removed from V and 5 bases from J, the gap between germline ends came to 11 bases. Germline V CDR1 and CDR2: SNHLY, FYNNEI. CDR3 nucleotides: TGTGCCAGCAGTGAAGTGGCCAGGGAAACCGGGGAGCTGTTTTTT. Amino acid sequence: CASSEVARETGELFF.

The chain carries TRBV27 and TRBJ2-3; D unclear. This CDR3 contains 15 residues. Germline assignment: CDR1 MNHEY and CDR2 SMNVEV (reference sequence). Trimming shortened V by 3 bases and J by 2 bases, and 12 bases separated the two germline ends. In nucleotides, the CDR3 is TGTGCCAGCAGTTTCCGCAATGCGAACACAGATACGCAGTATTTT. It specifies CASSFRNANTDTQYF.

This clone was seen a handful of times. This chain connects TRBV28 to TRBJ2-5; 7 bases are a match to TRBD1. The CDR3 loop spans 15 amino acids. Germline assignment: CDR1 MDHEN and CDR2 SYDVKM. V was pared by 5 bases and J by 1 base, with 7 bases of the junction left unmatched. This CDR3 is CASSTLDRSQETQYF. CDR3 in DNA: TGTGCCAGCAGTACCCTGGACAGGAGCCAAGAGACCCAGTACTTC.

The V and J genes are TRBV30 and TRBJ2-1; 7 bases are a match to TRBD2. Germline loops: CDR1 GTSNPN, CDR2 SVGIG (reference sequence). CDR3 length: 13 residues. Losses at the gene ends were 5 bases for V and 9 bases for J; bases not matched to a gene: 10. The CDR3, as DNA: TGTGCCTGGGGACTAGTCCGGGGCGCTGAGCAGTTCTTC. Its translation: CAWGLVRGAEQFF.